The entry that follows covers one TCR beta chain sequence. Its specificity is not known. This record comes from a study of immune evolution from preneoplasia to lung adenocarcinoma. General study points: Normal lung had highest clonality; later lesions appeared denser, more diverse. Top clone share appeared to fall from AAH through AIS, MIA, adenocarcinoma.

V was cut by 6 bases and J by 5 bases, with 20 bases left in between. This CDR3 comprises 15 residues. Germline loops: CDR1 MDHEN, CDR2 SYDVKM. Patient tissue came from resections in Japan or China, 2014–2017. Produced via immunoSEQ multiplex PCR; TCRdb's table is partial and in-frame only. This table has 7,500 to 10,000 clones, approximately 75% appearing once. This chain uses TRBV28 with TRBJ2-7; weak D call: TRBD2 (5 bases). Sequencing used FFPE lung adenocarcinoma in situ tissue. This clonotype was obtained from an older person with lung adenocarcinoma. In DNA form, the CDR3 reads TGTGCCAGCAGGGTATCCGGGATCCGTCCACACGAGCAGTACTTC. Its protein product is CASRVSGIRPHEQYF.